These 18 T cell receptor beta chains originate from one sample sequenced in a study of response to subunit inactivated influenza vaccine. TCRdb independently ran MiXCR on the RT-PCR reads; one entry per CDR3 protein. The repertoire includes 450,000 to 700,000 distinct CDR3 sequences, less than 15% of them detected once, and around 10% sits in the top ten. This specimen consisted of PBMCs from blood, obtained less than 13 days after vaccination. The receptors originated from a man aged 50-59 years who received an inactivated influenza vaccine.

This clonotype was counted only a few times. The chain has TRBV10-3 and TRBJ2-1; the D gene is possibly TRBD2 (5 bases). The CDR3 covers 15 residues. Germline-derived CDR1 and CDR2 are ENHRY and SYGVKD. V shed 4 bases and J shed 3 bases, with 13 bases lying between them. CDR3 bases: TGTGCCATCAGTGGTTCCTCCCGGGACTACAATGAGCAGTTCTTC. Protein: CAISGSSRDYNEQFF.

CDR3 bases: TGCAGTGCCCAAGCCGGGACCGCACGGGATACGCAGTATTTT. This encodes CSAQAGTARDTQYF. The chain combines TRBV20-1 with TRBJ2-3; tentatively, D is TRBD1 or TRBD2 (5 bases each). With 6 bases removed from V and 6 bases from J, the gap between germline ends came to 19 bases. CDR1 is DFQATT, CDR2 SNEGSKA, per germline (reference sequence). The CDR3 covers 14 residues.

This clonotype was picked up a small number of times. The V and J genes are TRBV10-3 and TRBJ2-1; 14 positions agree with TRBD2. The junction had 3 bases not matched to a gene; V was cut back by 4 bases and J by 4 bases. The CDR3 totals 16 residues. Germline loops: CDR1 ENHRY, CDR2 SYGVKD. The CDR3 coding sequence is TGTGCCATCAGTGCGACTAGCGGGAGGGGTTACAATGAGCAGTTCTTC. It encodes CAISATSGRGYNEQFF.

This clonotype was observed a handful of times. The chain uses TRBV28 and TRBJ2-7, with no clear D. The CDR3 contains 15 residues. The germline V gene encodes CDR1 MDHEN and CDR2 SYDVKM. With 3 bases removed from V and 2 bases from J, the gap between germline ends came to 14 bases. CDR3 DNA sequence: TGTGCCAGCAGTTTTCGTTCGATGTCCCCCTACGAGCAGTACTTC. Translated, it gives CASSFRSMSPYEQYF. The full variable domain, in which reference TRBV28 and TRBJ2-7 provide the parts outside the CDR3, is DVKVTQSSRYLVKRTGEKVFLECVQDMDHENMFWYRQDPGLGLRLIYFSYDVKMKEKGDIPEGYSVSREKKERFSLILESASTNQTSMYLCASSFRSMSPYEQYFGPGTRLTVT.

The rearrangement uses TRBV5-7 and TRBJ1-1, with a weak D call TRBD1 (5 bases). TRBV5-7 qualifies as an ORF whose function is uncertain. Between the trimmed V and J ends, which lost 3 bases and 4 bases, there was a span of 16 bases. The CDR3 is 15 amino acids. The CDR3 sequence is CASSSIPPGGTEAFF. The CDR3, as DNA: TGTGCCAGCAGCTCGATCCCCCCGGGGGGCACTGAAGCTTTCTTT.

This clonotype was observed a handful of times. This chain links TRBV2 with TRBJ2-3; D might be TRBD2 (5 bases). The germline CDR1 and CDR2 sequences are SNHLY and FYNNEI. This CDR3 is built from 15 residues. With 4 bases removed from V and 2 bases from J, the gap between germline ends came to 13 bases. CDR3 nucleotide sequence: TGTGCCAGCAGTGCACGGCGGGCCCTCACAGATACGCAGTATTTT. It encodes CASSARRALTDTQYF.

This clonotype was observed a handful of times. The chain uses TRBV5-1 and TRBJ2-5; 10 nucleotides line up with TRBD2. Trimming took 4 bases from V and 4 from J; bases not matched to a gene: 13. The germline gives CDR1 SGHRS, CDR2 YFSETQ. The CDR3 spans 17 residues. Here the CDR3 DNA reads TGCGCCAGCAGCACCGATTCGACTAGCGGGCCTCCAGAGACCCAGTACTTC. Translated: CASSTDSTSGPPETQYF.

This sequence joins TRBV15 and TRBJ2-2; 7 positions match TRBD2. Germline V gene sequence: CDR1 LNHNV, CDR2 YYDKDF (reference sequence). The trim removed 8 bases at V and 0 bases at J, leaving 3 bases unmatched. CDR3 length equals 14 residues. The chain's CDR3 is CATRAGTNTGELFF. In DNA, the CDR3 is TGTGCCACCCGAGCGGGAACGAACACCGGGGAGCTGTTTTTT.

The chain links TRBV6-5 to TRBJ1-1; possible D gene TRBD1, 5 bases. The V gene lost 4 bases and the J gene lost 1 base, with 19 bases spanning the gap. The CDR3 has 17 residues. Germline V lookup: CDR1 MNHEY, CDR2 SVGAGI. CDR3 sequence reads: CASSSTPGGRANTEAFF. In DNA form, the CDR3 reads TGTGCCAGCAGTTCCACCCCCGGGGGACGGGCGAACACTGAAGCTTTCTTT.

The chain is built from TRBV29-1 and TRBJ1-4, with 8 nucleotides matching TRBD1. Unmatched junction bases numbered 6, after V lost 6 bases and J lost 0 bases. Germline V gene sequence: CDR1 SQVTM, CDR2 ANQGSEA. The CDR3 spans 15 residues. CDR3 sequence reads: CSVKQGDTTNEKLFF. In DNA form, the CDR3 reads TGCAGCGTGAAACAGGGGGACACAACTAATGAAAAACTGTTTTTT.

This clonotype was seen only a few times. This CDR3 is CASSQEVGSGAQETQYF. CDR3 coding DNA: TGTGCCAGCAGCCAAGAGGTCGGTAGCGGGGCCCAAGAGACCCAGTACTTC. The chain joins TRBV4-2 to TRBJ2-5; 8 nucleotides match TRBD2. Per germline, CDR1 LGHNA and CDR2 YNFKEQ. CDR3 length equals 17 residues. Trimming removed 0 bases from V and 1 base from J; junction bases left unmatched: 7.

This clonotype has a count of ten or more. The chain carries TRBV7-9 and TRBJ1-1, with 8 bases fitting TRBD1. Germline lookup yields CDR1 SEHNR and CDR2 FQNEAQ (reference sequence). The junction had 16 bases not matched to a gene; V was cut back by 7 bases and J by 3 bases. CDR3 length: 17 residues. In DNA form, the CDR3 reads TGTGCCAGCATTGAGCCGGGGACAGGTAATCGGTACACTGAAGCTTTCTTT. It translates to CASIEPGTGNRYTEAFF. The full variable domain, in which reference TRBV7-9 and TRBJ1-1 provide the parts outside the CDR3, is DTGVSQNPRHKITKRGQNVTFRCDPISEHNRLYWYRQTLGQGPEFLTYFQNEAQLEKSRLLSDRFSAERPKGSFSTLEIQRTEQGDSAMYLCASIEPGTGNRYTEAFFGQGTRLTVV.

This chain connects TRBV20-1 to TRBJ1-6, with 8 bases fitting TRBD1. Germline lookup yields CDR1 DFQATT and CDR2 SNEGSKA (reference sequence). After removal of 2 bases from V and 4 bases from J, the junction contained 10 bases not matched to a gene. The CDR3 loop spans 17 amino acids. The CDR3 here is CSARSDRESSYNSPLHF. For the CDR3, the DNA is TGCAGTGCTAGATCGGACAGGGAGAGTAGTTATAATTCACCCCTCCACTTT.

This clonotype has only one observation. This chain links TRBV29-1 with TRBJ2-7; perhaps TRBD1 as D (5 bases). The CDR3 consists of 14 residues. Germline CDR1 and CDR2: SQVTM and ANQGSEA. Trimming shortened V by 6 bases and J by 0 bases, and 15 bases separated the two germline ends. CDR3 loop: CSVRPGPTSYEQYF. The CDR3 DNA sequence: TGCAGCGTCCGTCCAGGGCCTACCTCCTACGAGCAGTACTTC.

The gene calls are TRBV5-1 and TRBJ2-2, with D perhaps TRBD2 (6 bases). Per germline, CDR1 SGHRS and CDR2 YFSETQ. The CDR3 covers 15 residues. V shed 4 bases and J shed 2 bases, with 12 bases lying between them. CDR3 loop: CASSIPGLNTGELFF. The CDR3 bases are TGCGCCAGCAGCATTCCGGGACTTAACACCGGGGAGCTGTTTTTT.

This clonotype was found a few times. The chain joins TRBV12-3 or TRBV12-4 to TRBJ1-2; a weak D match, TRBD1 (5 bases). This CDR3 comprises 13 residues. V was trimmed by 7 bases and J by 4 bases, leaving 13 bases between them. This CDR3 is CASTQQALYGYTF. In DNA form, the CDR3 reads TGTGCCAGCACCCAACAGGCCCTCTATGGCTACACCTTC.

This clonotype was picked up a small number of times. V usage is TRBV20-1 and J usage is TRBJ2-3; TRBD2 aligns across 8 bases. The CDR3 spans 15 residues. V dropped 5 bases and J dropped 4; count of bases not matched to a gene: 11. CDR1 is DFQATT, CDR2 SNEGSKA, per germline (reference sequence). The CDR3 DNA is TGCAGTGCTTACCGCGTTAGCGGGGCGCCAGATACGCAGTATTTT. It encodes CSAYRVSGAPDTQYF.

This chain joins TRBV5-1 and TRBJ2-3, with 11 bases aligning to TRBD1. Looked up from germline, CDR1 is SGHRS and CDR2 is YFSETQ. The trim removed 0 bases at V and 4 bases at J, leaving 4 bases unmatched. The CDR3 is made up of 16 amino acids. The chain's CDR3 is CASSLAGTGGSDTQYF. The CDR3 bases are TGCGCCAGCAGCTTGGCCGGGACAGGGGGTTCAGATACGCAGTATTTT.